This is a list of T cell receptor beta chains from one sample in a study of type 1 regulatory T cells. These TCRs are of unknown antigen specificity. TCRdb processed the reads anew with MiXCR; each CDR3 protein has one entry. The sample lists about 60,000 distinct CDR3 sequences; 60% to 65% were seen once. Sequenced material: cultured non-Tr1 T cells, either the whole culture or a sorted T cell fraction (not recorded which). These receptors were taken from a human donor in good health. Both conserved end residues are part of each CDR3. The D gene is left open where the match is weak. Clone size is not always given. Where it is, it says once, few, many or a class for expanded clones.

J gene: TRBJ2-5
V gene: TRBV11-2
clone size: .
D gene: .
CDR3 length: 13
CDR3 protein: CASSLLTWETQYF
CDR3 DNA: TGTGCCAGCAGCTTACTTACCTGGGAGACCCAGTACTTC

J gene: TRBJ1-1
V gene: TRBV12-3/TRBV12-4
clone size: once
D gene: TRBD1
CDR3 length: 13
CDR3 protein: CASTPTGATEAFF
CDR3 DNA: TGTGCCAGCACCCCGACAGGGGCCACTGAAGCTTTCTTT

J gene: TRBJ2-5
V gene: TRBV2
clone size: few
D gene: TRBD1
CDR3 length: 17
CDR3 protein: CASRAFGSAGGGETQYF
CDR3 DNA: TGTGCCAGCAGGGCGTTCGGGTCGGCAGGGGGTGGAGAGACCCAGTACTTC

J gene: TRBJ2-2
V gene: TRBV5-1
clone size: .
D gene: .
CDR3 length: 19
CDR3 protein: CASSPRGLSGLIGTGELFF
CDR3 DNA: TGCGCCAGCAGCCCGCGGGGACTCAGTGGGTTAATAGGGACCGGGGAGCTGTTTTTT

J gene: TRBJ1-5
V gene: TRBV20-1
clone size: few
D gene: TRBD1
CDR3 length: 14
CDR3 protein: CSAKGQNSNQPQHF
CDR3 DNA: TGCAGTGCTAAGGGACAGAATAGCAATCAGCCCCAGCATTTT

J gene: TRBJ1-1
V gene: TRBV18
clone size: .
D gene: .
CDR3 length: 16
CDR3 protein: CASSRDPRGVNTESFF
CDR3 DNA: TGTGCCAGCTCACGCGACCCTAGGGGGGTGAACACTGAATCTTTCTTT

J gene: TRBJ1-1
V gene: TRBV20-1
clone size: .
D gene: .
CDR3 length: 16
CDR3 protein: CSARSPVRVFQTEAFF
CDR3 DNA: TGCAGTGCTAGAAGCCCAGTCCGGGTCTTCCAAACTGAAGCTTTCTTT

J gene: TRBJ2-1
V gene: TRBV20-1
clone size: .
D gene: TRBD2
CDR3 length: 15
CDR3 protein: CSARDGLDPDNEQFF
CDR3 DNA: TGCAGTGCTAGAGACGGACTAGACCCGGACAATGAGCAGTTCTTC

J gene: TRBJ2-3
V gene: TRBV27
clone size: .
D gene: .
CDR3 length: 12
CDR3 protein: CASSSSADTQYF
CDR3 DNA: TGTGCCAGCAGTTCGTCCGCAGATACGCAGTATTTT

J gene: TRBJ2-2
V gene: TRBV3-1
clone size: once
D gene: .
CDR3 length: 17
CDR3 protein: CASSQGQRGTNTGELFF
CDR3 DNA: TGTGCCAGCAGCCAAGGCCAGCGTGGAACGAACACCGGGGAGCTGTTTTTT

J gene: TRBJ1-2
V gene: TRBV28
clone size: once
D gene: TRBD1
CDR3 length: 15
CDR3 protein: CASSLLPQGAYGYTF
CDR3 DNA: TGTGCCAGCAGTTTGCTGCCTCAGGGGGCCTATGGCTACACCTTC

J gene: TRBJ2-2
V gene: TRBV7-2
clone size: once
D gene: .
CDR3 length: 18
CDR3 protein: CASSSSPAGMIGTGELFF
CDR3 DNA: TGTGCCAGCAGCTCCTCCCCAGCAGGGATGATCGGCACCGGGGAGCTGTTTTTT

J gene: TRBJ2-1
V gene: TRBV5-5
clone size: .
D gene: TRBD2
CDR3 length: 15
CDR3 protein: CASSWTSGRSNEQFF
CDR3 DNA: TGTGCCAGCAGCTGGACCAGCGGGAGATCCAATGAGCAGTTCTTC

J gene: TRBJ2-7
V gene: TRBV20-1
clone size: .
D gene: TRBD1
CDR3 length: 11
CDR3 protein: CSAFGQGVPYF
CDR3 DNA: TGCAGTGCTTTTGGACAGGGGGTTCCGTACTTC

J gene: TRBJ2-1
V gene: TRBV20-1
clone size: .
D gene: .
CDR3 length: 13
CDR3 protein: CSAERAPYNEQFF
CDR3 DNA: TGCAGTGCCGAGCGGGCCCCCTACAATGAGCAGTTCTTC

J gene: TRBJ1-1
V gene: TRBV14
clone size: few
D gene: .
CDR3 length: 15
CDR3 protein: CASSSAIGEDTEAFF
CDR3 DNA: TGTGCCAGCAGCTCAGCCATTGGGGAGGACACTGAAGCTTTCTTT

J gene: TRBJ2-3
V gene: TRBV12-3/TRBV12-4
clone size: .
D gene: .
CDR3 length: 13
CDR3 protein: CASSTGTIDTQYF
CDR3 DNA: TGTGCCAGCAGTACCGGTACGATAGATACGCAGTATTTT

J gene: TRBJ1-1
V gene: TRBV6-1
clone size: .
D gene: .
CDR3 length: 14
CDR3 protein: CASRRQEAATEAFF
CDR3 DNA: TGTGCCAGCAGGCGACAGGAGGCTGCCACTGAAGCTTTCTTT

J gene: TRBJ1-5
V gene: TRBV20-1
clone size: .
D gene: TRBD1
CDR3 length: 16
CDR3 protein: CSARTGGVYGNQPQHF
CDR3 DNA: TGCAGTGCTAGAACAGGGGGCGTGTATGGCAATCAGCCCCAGCATTTT

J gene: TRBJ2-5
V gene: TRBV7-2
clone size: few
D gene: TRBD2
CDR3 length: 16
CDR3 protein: CASSLDSGSPQETQYF
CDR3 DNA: TGTGCCAGCAGCTTAGACAGCGGGAGCCCCCAAGAGACCCAGTACTTC

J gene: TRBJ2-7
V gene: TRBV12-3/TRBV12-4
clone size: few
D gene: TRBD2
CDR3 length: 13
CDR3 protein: CASGQLAGFEQYF
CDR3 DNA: TGTGCCAGCGGACAGCTAGCGGGCTTCGAGCAGTACTTC

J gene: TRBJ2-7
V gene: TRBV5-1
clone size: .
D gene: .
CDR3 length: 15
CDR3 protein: CASSSLGAGNYEQYF
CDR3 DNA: TGCGCCAGCAGCAGCTTGGGGGCAGGGAACTACGAGCAGTACTTC

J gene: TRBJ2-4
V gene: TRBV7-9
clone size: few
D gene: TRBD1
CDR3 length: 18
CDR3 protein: CASSAQTGGEWSKNIQYF
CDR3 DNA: TGTGCCAGCAGCGCACAAACAGGGGGAGAATGGTCCAAAAACATTCAGTACTTC

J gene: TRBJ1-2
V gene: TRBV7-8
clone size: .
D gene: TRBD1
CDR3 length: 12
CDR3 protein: CASSERDRGYTF
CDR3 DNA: TGTGCCAGCAGCGAAAGGGACAGGGGCTACACCTTC

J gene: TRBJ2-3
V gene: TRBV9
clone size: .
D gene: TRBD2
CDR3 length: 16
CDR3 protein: CASSALAGLQTDTQYF
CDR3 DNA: TGTGCCAGCAGCGCCCTAGCGGGATTACAGACAGATACGCAGTATTTT

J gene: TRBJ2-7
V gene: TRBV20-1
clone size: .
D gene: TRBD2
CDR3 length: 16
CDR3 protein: CSARGGASGKTYEQYF
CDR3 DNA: TGCAGTGCTAGGGGGGGGGCTAGCGGGAAGACCTACGAGCAGTACTTC

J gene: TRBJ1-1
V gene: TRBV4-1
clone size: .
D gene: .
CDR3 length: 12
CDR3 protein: CASSHLVGEAFF
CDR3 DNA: TGCGCCAGCAGCCATTTAGTAGGGGAAGCTTTCTTT

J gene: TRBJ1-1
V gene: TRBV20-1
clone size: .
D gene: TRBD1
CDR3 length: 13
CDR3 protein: CSAATGAGTEAFF
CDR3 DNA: TGCAGTGCTGCGACAGGGGCCGGAACTGAAGCTTTCTTT

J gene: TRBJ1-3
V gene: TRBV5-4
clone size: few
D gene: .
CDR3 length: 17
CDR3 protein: CASSAKQGPSSGNTIYF
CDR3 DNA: TGTGCCAGCAGCGCGAAACAGGGCCCGAGCTCTGGAAACACCATATATTTT

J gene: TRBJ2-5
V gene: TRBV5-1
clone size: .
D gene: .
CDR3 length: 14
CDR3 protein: CASSLGHFQETQYF
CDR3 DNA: TGCGCCAGCAGCTTGGGTCACTTCCAAGAGACCCAGTACTTC

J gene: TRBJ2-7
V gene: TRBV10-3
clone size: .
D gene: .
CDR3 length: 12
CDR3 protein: CTISFGPYEQYF
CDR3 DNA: TGTACCATCAGTTTTGGCCCCTACGAGCAGTACTTC

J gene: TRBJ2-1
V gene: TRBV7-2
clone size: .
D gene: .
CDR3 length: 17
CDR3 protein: CASSLGGSGFLNNEQFF
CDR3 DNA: TGTGCCAGCAGCTTAGGGGGGAGCGGGTTCCTAAACAATGAGCAGTTCTTC

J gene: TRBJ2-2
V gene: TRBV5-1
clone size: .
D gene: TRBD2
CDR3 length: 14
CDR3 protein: CASSWGLAGGELFF
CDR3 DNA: TGCGCCAGCAGCTGGGGACTAGCCGGCGGGGAGCTGTTTTTT

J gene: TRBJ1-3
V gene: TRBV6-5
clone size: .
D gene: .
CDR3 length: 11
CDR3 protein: CASRMGNTIYF
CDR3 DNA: TGTGCCAGCAGAATGGGAAACACCATATATTTT

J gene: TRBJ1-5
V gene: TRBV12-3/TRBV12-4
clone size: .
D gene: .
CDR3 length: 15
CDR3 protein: CASRRAGQDNQPQHF
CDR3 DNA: TGTGCCAGCAGGAGGGCGGGACAAGACAATCAGCCCCAGCATTTT

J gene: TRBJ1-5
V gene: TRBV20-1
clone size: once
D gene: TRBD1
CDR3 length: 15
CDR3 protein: CSARDHAGGNQPQHF
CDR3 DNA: TGCAGTGCTAGAGATCATGCAGGGGGTAATCAGCCCCAGCATTTT

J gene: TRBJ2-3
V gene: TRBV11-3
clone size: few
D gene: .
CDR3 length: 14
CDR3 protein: CASSLEGMTDTQYF
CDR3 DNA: TGTGCCAGCAGCTTAGAAGGGATGACAGATACGCAGTATTTT

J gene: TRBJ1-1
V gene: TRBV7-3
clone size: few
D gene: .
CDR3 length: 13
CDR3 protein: CASSLALETEAFF
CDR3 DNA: TGTGCCAGCAGCTTAGCACTGGAGACTGAAGCTTTCTTT

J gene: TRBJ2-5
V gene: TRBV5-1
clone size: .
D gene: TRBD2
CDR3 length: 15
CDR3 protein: CASSTTSGTLETQYF
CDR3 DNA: TGCGCCAGCAGTACCACTAGCGGGACCCTAGAGACCCAGTACTTC

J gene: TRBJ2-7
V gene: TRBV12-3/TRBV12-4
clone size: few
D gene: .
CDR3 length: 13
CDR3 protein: CASSPQIDYEQYF
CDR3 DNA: TGTGCCAGCAGTCCCCAGATAGATTACGAGCAGTACTTC

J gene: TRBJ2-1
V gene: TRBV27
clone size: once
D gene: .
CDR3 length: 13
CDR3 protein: CASSFGPWDEQFF
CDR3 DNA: TGTGCCAGCAGTTTCGGGCCCTGGGATGAGCAGTTCTTC

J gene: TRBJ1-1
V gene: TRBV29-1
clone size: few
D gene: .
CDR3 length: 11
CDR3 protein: CSADYGTEAFF
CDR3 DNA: TGCAGCGCTGATTACGGGACTGAAGCTTTCTTT

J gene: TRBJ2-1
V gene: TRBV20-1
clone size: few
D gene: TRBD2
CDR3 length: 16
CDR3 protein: CSARGLAALGYNEQFF
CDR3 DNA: TGCAGTGCTAGGGGTCTAGCGGCCTTGGGGTACAATGAGCAGTTCTTC

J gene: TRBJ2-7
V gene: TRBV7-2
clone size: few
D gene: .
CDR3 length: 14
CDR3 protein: CASSLEGGPGEQYF
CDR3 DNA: TGTGCCAGCAGCTTAGAAGGAGGGCCGGGAGAGCAGTACTTC

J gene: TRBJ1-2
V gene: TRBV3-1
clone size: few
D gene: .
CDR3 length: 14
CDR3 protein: CASSQDREAYGYTF
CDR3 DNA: TGTGCCAGCAGCCAAGACAGGGAGGCTTATGGCTACACCTTC

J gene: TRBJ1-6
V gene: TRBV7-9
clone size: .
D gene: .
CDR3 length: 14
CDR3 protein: CASSPDSERSPLHF
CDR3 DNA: TGTGCCAGCAGCCCGGACAGCGAGAGGTCACCCCTCCACTTT

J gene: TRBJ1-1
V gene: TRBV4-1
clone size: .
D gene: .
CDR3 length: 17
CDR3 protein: CASSQDPRQRMNTEAFF
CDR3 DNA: TGCGCCAGCAGCCAAGACCCACGACAGCGAATGAACACTGAAGCTTTCTTT

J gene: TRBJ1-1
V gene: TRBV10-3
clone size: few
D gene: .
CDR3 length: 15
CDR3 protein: CAISESVAPRTEAFF
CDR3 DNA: TGTGCCATCAGTGAGTCGGTGGCACCTAGGACTGAAGCTTTCTTT

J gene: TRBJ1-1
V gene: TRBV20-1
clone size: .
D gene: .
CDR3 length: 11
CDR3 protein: CSADKNTEAFF
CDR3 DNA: TGCAGTGCAGACAAGAACACTGAAGCTTTCTTT

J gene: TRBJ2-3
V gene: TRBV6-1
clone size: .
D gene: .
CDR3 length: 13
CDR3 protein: CASSEISPDTQYF
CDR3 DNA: TGTGCCAGCAGTGAAATCAGCCCAGATACGCAGTATTTT

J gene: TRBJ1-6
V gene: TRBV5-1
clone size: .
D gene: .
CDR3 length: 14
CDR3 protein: CASSGSGDNSPLHF
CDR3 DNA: TGCGCCAGCAGCGGGTCAGGGGATAATTCACCCCTCCACTTT

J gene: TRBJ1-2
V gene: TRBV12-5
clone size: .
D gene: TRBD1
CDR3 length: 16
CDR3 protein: CASGLVPTGAIYGYTF
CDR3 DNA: TGTGCTAGTGGTTTGGTTCCGACAGGGGCAATCTATGGCTACACCTTC

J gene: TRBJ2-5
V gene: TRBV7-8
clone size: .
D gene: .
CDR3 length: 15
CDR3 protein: CASSFSLSGWETQYF
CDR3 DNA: TGTGCCAGCAGCTTTTCCCTATCCGGTTGGGAGACCCAGTACTTC

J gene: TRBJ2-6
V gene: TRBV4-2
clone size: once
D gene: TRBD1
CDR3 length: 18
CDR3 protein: CASSGGQGATSGANVLTF
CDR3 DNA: TGTGCCAGCAGCGGAGGACAGGGGGCTACCTCTGGGGCCAACGTCCTGACTTTC

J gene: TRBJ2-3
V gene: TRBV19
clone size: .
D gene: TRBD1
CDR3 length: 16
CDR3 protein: CASRTRQGASTDTQYF
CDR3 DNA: TGTGCCAGTCGTACCAGGCAGGGGGCAAGCACAGATACGCAGTATTTT